This is a list of T cell receptor beta chains from one sample in a study of technical replicates of blood from a handful of donors. TCRdb's copy holds only in-frame clones and misses some; the assay was immunoSEQ multiplex PCR. The sample yields around 60,000 clones, about 86% seen once. Sequenced input: PBMCs. The receptors originated from a human donor in good health. Some clones in this sample may be carry-over from other donors' samples. CDR3s include the opening cysteine and the closing phenylalanine or tryptophan. A D gene is named only where the DNA matches it firmly. Clone size is stated in some rows and not others, as once, few, many or a class when expanded.

size	V	J	D	CDR3	DNA
-	TRBV9	TRBJ2-5	TRBD2	CASSVSSSGRGETQYF	TGTGCCAGCAGCGTAAGCTCTAGCGGGAGGGGGGAGACCCAGTACTTC
-	TRBV6-1	TRBJ1-3	-	CASSSSGSGNTIYF	TGTGCCAGCAGTTCTTCAGGGTCCGGAAACACCATATATTTT
-	TRBV4-1	TRBJ2-2	-	CASSQDPAGELFF	TGCGCCAGCAGCCAAGACCCAGCCGGGGAGCTGTTTTTT
-	TRBV30	TRBJ2-7	-	CAWSVRNEQYF	TGTGCCTGGAGTGTTAGAAACGAGCAGTACTTC
few	TRBV4-1	TRBJ1-1	-	CASSQASGTEAFF	TGCGCCAGCAGCCAGGCTTCGGGCACTGAAGCTTTCTTT
-	TRBV5-1	TRBJ2-3	-	CASSKQGTDTQYF	TGCGCCAGCAGCAAACAGGGCACAGATACGCAGTATTTT
-	TRBV7-9	TRBJ1-6	TRBD1	CASSPGQGLTPLHF	TGTGCCAGCAGTCCAGGACAGGGTCTGACACCCCTCCACTTT
few	TRBV5-1	TRBJ1-4	-	CASSMSTGLNEKLFF	TGCGCCAGCAGCATGTCAACAGGGTTAAATGAAAAACTGTTTTTT
-	TRBV6-6	TRBJ2-7	TRBD1	CASSSQTGMSSYEQYF	TGTGCCAGCAGTTCCCAGACAGGGATGTCCTCCTACGAGCAGTACTTC
-	TRBV7-9	TRBJ2-7	-	CASSLYSGYEQYF	TGTGCCAGCAGCTTGTATAGCGGCTACGAGCAGTACTTC
-	TRBV19	TRBJ2-7	-	CASTGLSPYEQYF	TGTGCCAGCACGGGACTTTCCCCCTACGAGCAGTACTTC
many	TRBV19	TRBJ2-7	-	CASSTGLPGGQQYF	TGTGCCAGTAGTACCGGACTACCCGGGGGGCAGCAGTACTTC
few	TRBV14	TRBJ1-6	TRBD1	CASSHRQGLGSPLHF	TGTGCCAGCAGCCACCGACAGGGGCTCGGTTCACCCCTCCACTTT
-	TRBV10-3	TRBJ1-6	-	CAISESLGNNSPLHF	TGTGCCATCAGTGAGTCCCTCGGGAATAATTCACCCCTCCACTTT
-	TRBV5-1	TRBJ2-3	-	CASSPITSTDTQYF	TGCGCCAGCAGCCCAATTACTAGTACAGATACGCAGTATTTT
-	TRBV29-1	TRBJ2-3	-	CSVAQLGGEYF	TGCAGCGTCGCACAGCTAGGGGGGGAGTATTTT
-	TRBV5-1	TRBJ2-2	TRBD2	CASSPGLAGGQNTGELFF	TGCGCCAGCAGCCCGGGACTAGCGGGGGGCCAGAACACCGGGGAGCTGTTTTTT
-	TRBV5-1	TRBJ2-6	-	CASSVQASGANVLTF	TGCGCCAGCAGCGTCCAGGCTTCTGGGGCCAACGTCCTGACTTTC
-	TRBV6-5	TRBJ2-3	-	CASRQTTDTQYF	TGTGCCAGCCGACAGACCACAGATACGCAGTATTTT
-	TRBV5-4	TRBJ2-1	-	CASSHLSRDSEQFF	TGTGCCAGCAGCCATCTGTCCCGGGACTCAGAGCAGTTCTTC
-	TRBV29-1	TRBJ2-1	TRBD2	CSVESTSGFYNEQFF	TGCAGCGTTGAATCGACTAGCGGCTTCTACAATGAGCAGTTCTTC
-	TRBV4-3	TRBJ2-7	TRBD2	CASSQERWSGRSYEQYF	TGCGCCAGCAGCCAAGAGAGATGGAGCGGGAGGTCCTACGAGCAGTACTTC
once	TRBV5-1	TRBJ2-1	-	CASSLAFSSGGTNEQFF	TGCGCCAGCAGCTTGGCCTTCTCGTCAGGCGGGACCAATGAGCAGTTCTTC
-	TRBV6-5	TRBJ1-6	-	CASSYSIRLGAPLHF	TGTGCCAGCAGTTACTCGATACGGTTAGGGGCACCCCTCCACTTT
-	TRBV7-9	TRBJ2-7	-	CASSVPPGEQYF	TGTGCCAGCAGCGTCCCTCCGGGGGAGCAGTACTTC
-	TRBV20-1	TRBJ2-1	-	CSAREREQFF	TGCAGTGCTAGAGAGCGGGAGCAGTTCTTC
-	TRBV7-8	TRBJ2-5	-	CASSSRSSGETQYF	TGTGCCAGCAGCTCGAGAAGCAGCGGGGAGACCCAGTACTTC
-	TRBV7-7	TRBJ2-1	-	CDQIQQFF	TGTGACCAGATTCAGCAGTTCTTC
-	TRBV5-6	TRBJ2-3	TRBD2	CASSGSGGSDTQYF	TGTGCCAGCAGCGGAAGCGGGGGTTCAGATACGCAGTATTTT
once	TRBV29-1	TRBJ1-4	-	CSVGGATNEKLFF	TGCAGCGTTGGAGGAGCAACTAATGAAAAACTGTTTTTT
-	TRBV6-5	TRBJ2-3	-	CASSYSGRRTDTQYF	TGTGCCAGCAGTTACTCGGGCAGGAGGACAGATACGCAGTATTTT
-	TRBV9	TRBJ2-7	-	CASSVGGVKDEQYF	TGTGCCAGCAGCGTAGGGGGCGTTAAGGACGAGCAGTACTTC
-	TRBV11-2	TRBJ1-2	-	CASSPQGTYGYTF	TGTGCCAGCAGCCCTCAGGGGACCTATGGCTACACCTTC
-	TRBV27	TRBJ2-1	TRBD2	CASSLSLASGTLSSYNEQFF	TGTGCCAGCAGTTTATCGTTGGCTAGCGGGACCCTTAGCTCCTACAATGAGCAGTTCTTC
-	TRBV19	TRBJ2-5	-	CASSEGEETQYF	TGTGCCAGTAGTGAGGGAGAAGAGACCCAGTACTTC